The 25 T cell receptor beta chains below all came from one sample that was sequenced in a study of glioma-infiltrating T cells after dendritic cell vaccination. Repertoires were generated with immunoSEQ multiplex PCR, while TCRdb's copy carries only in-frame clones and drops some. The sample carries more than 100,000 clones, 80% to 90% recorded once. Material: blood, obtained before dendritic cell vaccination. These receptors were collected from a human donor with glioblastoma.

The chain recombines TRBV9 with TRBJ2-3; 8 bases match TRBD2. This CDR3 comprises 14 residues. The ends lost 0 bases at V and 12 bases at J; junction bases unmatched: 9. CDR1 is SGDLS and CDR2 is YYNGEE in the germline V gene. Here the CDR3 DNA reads TGTGCCAGCAGCGTAGAGACGGGGGGGTATGGACAGTATTTT. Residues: CASSVETGGYGQYF.

CDR3: CASSSGLAGGPSYEQYF. CDR3 in DNA: TGTGCCAGCAGCTCTGGACTAGCGGGGGGGCCTTCTTACGAGCAGTACTTC. This chain links TRBV7-9 with TRBJ2-7, with TRBD2 matching 15 bases. The ends lost 4 bases at V and 4 bases at J; junction bases unmatched: 8. This CDR3 is 17 amino acids long. The germline gives CDR1 SEHNR, CDR2 FQNEAQ (reference sequence).

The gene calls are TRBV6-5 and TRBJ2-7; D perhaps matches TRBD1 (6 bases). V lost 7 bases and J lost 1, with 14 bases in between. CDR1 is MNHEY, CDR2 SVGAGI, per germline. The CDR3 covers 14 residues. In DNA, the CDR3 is TGTGCCAGCATTATCTCAGGGGTATCCTACGAGCAGTACTTC. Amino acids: CASIISGVSYEQYF.

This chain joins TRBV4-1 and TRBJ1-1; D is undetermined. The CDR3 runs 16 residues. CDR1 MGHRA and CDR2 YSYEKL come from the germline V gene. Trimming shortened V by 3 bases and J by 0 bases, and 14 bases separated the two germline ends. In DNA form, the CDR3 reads TGCGCCAGCAGCCAGGCTCCCCGGGGTATGAACACTGAAGCTTTCTTT. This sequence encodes CASSQAPRGMNTEAFF.

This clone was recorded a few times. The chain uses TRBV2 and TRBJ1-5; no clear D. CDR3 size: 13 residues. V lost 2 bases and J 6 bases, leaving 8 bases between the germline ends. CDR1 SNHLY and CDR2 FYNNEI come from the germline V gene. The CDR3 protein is CASSEQEGQPQHF. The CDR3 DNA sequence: TGTGCCAGCAGTGAACAGGAGGGTCAGCCCCAGCATTTT.

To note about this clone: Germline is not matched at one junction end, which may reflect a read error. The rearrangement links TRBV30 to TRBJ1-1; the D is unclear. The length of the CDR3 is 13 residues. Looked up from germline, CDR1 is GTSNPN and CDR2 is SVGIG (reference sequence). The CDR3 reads CAWRERLNTEAFF. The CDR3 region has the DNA TGTGCTTGGAGGGAGAGATTGAACACTGAAGCTTTCTTT.

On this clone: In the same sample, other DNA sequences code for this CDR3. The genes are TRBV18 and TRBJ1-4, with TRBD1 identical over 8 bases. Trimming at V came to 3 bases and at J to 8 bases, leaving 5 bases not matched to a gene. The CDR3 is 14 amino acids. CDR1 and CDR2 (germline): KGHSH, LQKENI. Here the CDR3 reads CASSPDRGGEKLFF. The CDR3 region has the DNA TGTGCCAGCTCACCCGACAGGGGCGGCGAAAAACTGTTTTTT. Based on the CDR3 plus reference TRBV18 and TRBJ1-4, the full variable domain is NAGVMQNPRHLVRRRGQEARLRCSPMKGHSHVYWYRQLPEEGLKFMVYLQKENIIDESGMPKERFSAEFPKEGPSILRIQQVVRGDSAAYFCASSPDRGGEKLFFGSGTQLSVL.

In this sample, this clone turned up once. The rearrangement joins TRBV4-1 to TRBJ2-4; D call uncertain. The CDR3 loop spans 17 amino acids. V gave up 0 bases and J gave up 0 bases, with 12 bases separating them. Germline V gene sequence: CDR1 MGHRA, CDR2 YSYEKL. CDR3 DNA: TGCGCCAGCAGCCAAGATGAGGCTTACCTAGCCAAAAACATTCAGTACTTC. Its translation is CASSQDEAYLAKNIQYF.

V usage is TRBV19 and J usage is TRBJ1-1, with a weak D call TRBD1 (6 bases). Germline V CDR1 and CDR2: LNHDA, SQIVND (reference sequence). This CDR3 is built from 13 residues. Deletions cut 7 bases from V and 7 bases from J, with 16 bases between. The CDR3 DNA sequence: TGTGCCAGTACCGCCGGGACATACGATGAAGCTTTCTTT. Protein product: CASTAGTYDEAFF. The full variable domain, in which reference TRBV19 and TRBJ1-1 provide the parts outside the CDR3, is DGGITQSPKYLFRKEGQNVTLSCEQNLNHDAMYWYRQDPGQGLRLIYYSQIVNDFQKGDIAEGYSVSREKKESFPLTVTSAQKNPTAFYLCASTAGTYDEAFFGQGTRLTVV.

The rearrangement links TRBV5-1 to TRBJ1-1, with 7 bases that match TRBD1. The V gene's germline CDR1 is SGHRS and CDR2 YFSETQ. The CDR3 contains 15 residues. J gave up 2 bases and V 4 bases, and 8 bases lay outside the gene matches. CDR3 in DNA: TGCGCCAGCAGCAACAGGGACAGACAAAACACTGAAGCTTTCTTT. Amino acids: CASSNRDRQNTEAFF.

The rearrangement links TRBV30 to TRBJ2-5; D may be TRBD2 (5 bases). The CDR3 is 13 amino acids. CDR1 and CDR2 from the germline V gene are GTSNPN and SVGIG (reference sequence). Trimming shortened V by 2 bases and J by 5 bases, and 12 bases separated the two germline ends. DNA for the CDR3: TGTGCCTGGAGTCGACGAACTAGGGAGACCCAGTACTTC. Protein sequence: CAWSRRTRETQYF.

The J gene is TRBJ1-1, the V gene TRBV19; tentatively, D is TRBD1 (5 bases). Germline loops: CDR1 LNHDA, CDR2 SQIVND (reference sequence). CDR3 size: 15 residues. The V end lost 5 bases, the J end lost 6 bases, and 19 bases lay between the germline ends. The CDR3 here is CASSAPGLVHAEAFF. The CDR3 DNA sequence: TGTGCCAGTAGTGCTCCAGGGTTGGTTCACGCTGAAGCTTTCTTT.

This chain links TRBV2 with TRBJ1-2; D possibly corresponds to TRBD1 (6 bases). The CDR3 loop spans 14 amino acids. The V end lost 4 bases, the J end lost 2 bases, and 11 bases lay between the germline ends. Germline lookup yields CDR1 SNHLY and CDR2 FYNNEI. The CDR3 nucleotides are TGTGCCAGCAGTGGGGACACAGCGAACTATGGCTACACCTTC. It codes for CASSGDTANYGYTF. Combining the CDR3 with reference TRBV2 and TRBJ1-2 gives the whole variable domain EPEVTQTPSHQVTQMGQEVILRCVPISNHLYFYWYRQILGQKVEFLVSFYNNEISEKSEIFDDQFSVERPDGSNFTLKIRSTKLEDSAMYFCASSGDTANYGYTFGSGTRLTVV.

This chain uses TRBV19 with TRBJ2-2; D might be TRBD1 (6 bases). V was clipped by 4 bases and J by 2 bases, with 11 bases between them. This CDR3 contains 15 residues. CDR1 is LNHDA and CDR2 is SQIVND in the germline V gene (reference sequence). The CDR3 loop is CASSRTEYNTGELFF. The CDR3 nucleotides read TGTGCCAGTAGTAGGACAGAATACAACACCGGGGAGCTGTTTTTT.

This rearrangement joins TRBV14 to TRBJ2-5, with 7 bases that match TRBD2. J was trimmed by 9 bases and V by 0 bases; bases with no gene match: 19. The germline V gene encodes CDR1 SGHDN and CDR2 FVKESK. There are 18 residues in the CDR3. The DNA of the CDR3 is TGTGCCAGCAGCCAAGATGCCCGCGATTGGCGGGGGATGGGGGCCCAGTACTTC. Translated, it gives CASSQDARDWRGMGAQYF. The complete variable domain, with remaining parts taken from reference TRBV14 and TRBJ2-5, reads EAGVTQFPSHSVIEKGQTVTLRCDPISGHDNLYWYRRVMGKEIKFLLHFVKESKQDESGMPNNRFLAERTGGTYSTLKVQPAELEDSGVYFCASSQDARDWRGMGAQYFGPGTRLLVL.

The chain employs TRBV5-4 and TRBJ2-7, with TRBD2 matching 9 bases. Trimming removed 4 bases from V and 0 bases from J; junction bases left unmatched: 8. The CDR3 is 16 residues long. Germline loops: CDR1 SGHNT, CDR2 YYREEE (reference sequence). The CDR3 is CASSPRAGGSSYEQYF. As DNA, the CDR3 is TGTGCCAGCAGCCCGCGAGCGGGGGGCTCCTCCTACGAGCAGTACTTC.

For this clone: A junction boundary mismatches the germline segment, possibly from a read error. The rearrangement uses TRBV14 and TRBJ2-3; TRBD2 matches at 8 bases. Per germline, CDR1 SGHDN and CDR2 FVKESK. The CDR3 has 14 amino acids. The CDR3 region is CAGSQAGGALAQYF. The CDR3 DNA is TGTGCCGGCAGCCAAGCCGGGGGGGCCCTGGCGCAGTATTTT.

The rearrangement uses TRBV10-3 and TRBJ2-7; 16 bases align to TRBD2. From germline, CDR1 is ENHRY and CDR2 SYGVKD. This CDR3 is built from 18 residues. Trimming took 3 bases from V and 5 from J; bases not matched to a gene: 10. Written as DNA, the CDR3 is TGTGCCATCAGTGAATGGGGACTAGCGGGGGGGCTCTGGGACGAGCAGTACTTC. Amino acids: CAISEWGLAGGLWDEQYF.

The DNA for the CDR3 is TGTGCCAGTAGGGGTTGGACTAGTGCCAATGAGCAGTTCTTC. Translated: CASRGWTSANEQFF. The J gene is TRBJ2-1, the V gene TRBV19, with 7 bases aligning to TRBD2. The CDR3 is made up of 14 amino acids. V lost 6 bases to trimming and J lost 6 bases; unmatched junction nucleotides: 8. Germline loops: CDR1 LNHDA, CDR2 SQIVND (reference sequence). The full variable domain, completed using reference TRBV19 and TRBJ2-1, is DGGITQSPKYLFRKEGQNVTLSCEQNLNHDAMYWYRQDPGQGLRLIYYSQIVNDFQKGDIAEGYSVSREKKESFPLTVTSAQKNPTAFYLCASRGWTSANEQFFGPGTRLTVL.

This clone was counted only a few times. CDR3 nucleotides: TGTGCCAGCAGCTTAGCGCTTGGGGAGGAAGCTTTCTTT. Protein product: CASSLALGEEAFF. The chain links TRBV7-3 to TRBJ1-1; D gene uncertain. V lost 2 bases, J lost 8 bases, and 12 bases lay in between. The CDR3 totals 13 residues. The germline V gene encodes CDR1 SGHTA and CDR2 FQGTGA.

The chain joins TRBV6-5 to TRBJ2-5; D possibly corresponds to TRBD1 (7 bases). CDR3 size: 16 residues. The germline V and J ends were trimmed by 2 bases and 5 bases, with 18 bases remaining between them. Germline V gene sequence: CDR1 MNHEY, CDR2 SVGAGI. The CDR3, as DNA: TGTGCCAGCAGTTACGCATCCAGGGGGGCCTGGGAGACCCAGTACTTC. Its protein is CASSYASRGAWETQYF.

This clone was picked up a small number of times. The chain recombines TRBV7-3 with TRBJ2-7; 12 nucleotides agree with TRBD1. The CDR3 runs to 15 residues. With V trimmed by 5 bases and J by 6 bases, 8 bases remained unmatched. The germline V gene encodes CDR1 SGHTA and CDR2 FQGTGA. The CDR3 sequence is CASSQPGQGAGEQYF. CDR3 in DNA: TGTGCCAGCAGCCAACCGGGACAGGGGGCGGGCGAGCAGTACTTC.

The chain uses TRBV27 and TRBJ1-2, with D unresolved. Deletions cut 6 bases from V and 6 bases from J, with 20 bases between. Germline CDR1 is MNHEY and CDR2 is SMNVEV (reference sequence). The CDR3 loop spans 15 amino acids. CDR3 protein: CASRNRQNRIDGYTF. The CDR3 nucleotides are TGTGCCAGCAGAAACCGACAAAACCGGATCGATGGCTACACCTTC.

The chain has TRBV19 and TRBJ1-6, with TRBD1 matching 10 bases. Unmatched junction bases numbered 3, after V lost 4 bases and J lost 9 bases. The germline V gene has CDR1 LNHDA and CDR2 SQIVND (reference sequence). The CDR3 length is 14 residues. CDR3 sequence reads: CASSTRDRGSPLHF. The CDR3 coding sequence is TGTGCCAGTAGTACACGGGACAGGGGTTCACCCCTCCACTTT. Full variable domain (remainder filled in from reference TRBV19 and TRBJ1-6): DGGITQSPKYLFRKEGQNVTLSCEQNLNHDAMYWYRQDPGQGLRLIYYSQIVNDFQKGDIAEGYSVSREKKESFPLTVTSAQKNPTAFYLCASSTRDRGSPLHFGNGTRLTVT.

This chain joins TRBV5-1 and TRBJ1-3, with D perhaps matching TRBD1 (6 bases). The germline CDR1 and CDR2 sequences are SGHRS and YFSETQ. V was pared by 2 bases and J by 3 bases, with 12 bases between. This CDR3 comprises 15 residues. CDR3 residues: CASSLQGSLGNTIYF. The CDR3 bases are TGCGCCAGCAGCTTACAGGGTTCCCTTGGAAACACCATATATTTT.